This T cell receptor beta chain is from a study of cytomegalovirus exposure and HLA in healthy donors. Both 60 Vbeta primers and 13 Jbeta primers went into the PCR. Here immunoSEQ multiplex PCR was the method, and the copy in TCRdb shows in-frame clones only, minus some. The sample has 200,000 to 250,000 clones, more than 75% seen once; the top ten hold 1.3%. Points from the study as a whole: There were over 150 TCR beta chains listed as cytomegalovirus-associated.

Only a few counts were recorded for this clone. The antigen is undetermined. Healthy bone marrow donors made up the cohort. V was pared by 2 bases and J by 5 bases, with 5 bases of the junction left unmatched. Germline CDR1 and CDR2: SGHTA and FQGNSA. This CDR3 region has 15 residues. The sequenced sample consisted of PBMCs. The origin of this receptor is a human donor in good health. The V call is TRBV7-2, the J call TRBJ2-7, with TRBD2 matching 11 bases. The CDR3 DNA is TGTGCCAGCAGCTTAATAGCGGGAGGGCCTGACGAGCAGTACTTC. This codes for CASSLIAGGPDEQYF.